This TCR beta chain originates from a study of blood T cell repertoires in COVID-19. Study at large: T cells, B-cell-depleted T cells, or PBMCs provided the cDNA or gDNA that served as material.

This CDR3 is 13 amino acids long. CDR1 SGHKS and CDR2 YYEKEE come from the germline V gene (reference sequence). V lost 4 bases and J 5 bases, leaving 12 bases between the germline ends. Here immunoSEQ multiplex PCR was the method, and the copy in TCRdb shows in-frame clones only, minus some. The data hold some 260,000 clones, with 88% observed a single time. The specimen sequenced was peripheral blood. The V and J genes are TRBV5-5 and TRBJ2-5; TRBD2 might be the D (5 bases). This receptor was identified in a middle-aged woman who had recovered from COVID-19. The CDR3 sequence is CASSTPGRETQYF. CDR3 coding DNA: TGTGCCAGCAGCACCCCGGGAAGGGAGACCCAGTACTTC.